This entry lists 29 T cell receptor beta chains sequenced from one sample in a study of shared clonotypes between healthy human individuals. Here immunoSEQ multiplex PCR was the method, and the copy in TCRdb shows in-frame clones only, minus some. The sample carries 450,000 to 500,000 clones, 76% recorded once. Sequencing was done on a sample of PBMCs. These TCRs come from a woman aged 35 to 49 in good health. Some clones in this sample may be carry-over from other donors' samples.

In its sample, this clone was seen a few times. This sequence joins TRBV5-1 and TRBJ2-3, with 7 bases that match TRBD1. V gave up 7 bases and J gave up 4 bases; unmatched junction bases: 6. The CDR3 length is 13 residues. Germline V gene data show CDR1 as SGHRS and CDR2 as YFSETQ. This CDR3 is CASRDQGADTQYF. The CDR3 nucleotides read TGCGCCAGCCGTGATCAGGGGGCAGATACGCAGTATTTT.

Here the CDR3 DNA reads TGCGCCAGCAGCTTGGACAGCAACTATGGCTACACCTTC. This gives the protein CASSLDSNYGYTF. The chain links TRBV5-1 to TRBJ1-2; D ambiguous. V was pared by 0 bases and J by 2 bases, with 5 bases between. Germline CDR1 is SGHRS and CDR2 is YFSETQ. The length of the CDR3 is 13 residues. The full variable domain, in which reference TRBV5-1 and TRBJ1-2 provide the parts outside the CDR3, is KAGVTQTPRYLIKTRGQQVTLSCSPISGHRSVSWYQQTPGQGLQFLFEYFSETQRNKGNFPGRFSGRQFSNSRSEMNVSTLELGDSALYLCASSLDSNYGYTFGSGTRLTVV.

The rearrangement uses TRBV9 and TRBJ2-5; a weak D match, TRBD2 (5 bases). Germline CDR1 and CDR2: SGDLS and YYNGEE. The CDR3 is made up of 15 amino acids. V was trimmed by 4 bases and J by 5 bases, leaving 18 bases between them. Here the CDR3 DNA reads TGTGCCAGCAGCCCTGGGAGCCGCCTAAGTGAGACCCAGTACTTC. It specifies CASSPGSRLSETQYF.

As concerns this clone: Being one base from a much bigger clone, this may be a read error. The CDR3 loop reads CAWSVGLAGAYEKYF. In DNA, the CDR3 is TGTGCCTGGAGTGTCGGGCTAGCCGGCGCCTACGAGAAGTACTTC. The V call is TRBV30, the J call TRBJ2-7, with a tentative D call TRBD2 (5 bases). The CDR3 sequence is 15 residues long. CDR1 and CDR2 from the germline V gene are GTSNPN and SVGIG (reference sequence). The full variable domain, completed using reference TRBV30 and TRBJ2-7, is SQTIHQWPATLVQPVGSPLSLECTVEGTSNPNLYWYRQAAGRGLQLLFYSVGIGQISSEVPQNLSASRPQDRQFILSSKKLLLSDSGFYLCAWSVGLAGAYEKYFGPGTRLTVT.

This clone was detected a few times. The J gene is TRBJ2-4, the V gene TRBV6-6, with 14 bases fitting TRBD2. There are 16 residues in the CDR3. With V trimmed by 7 bases and J by 9 bases, 11 bases remained unmatched. The V gene's germline CDR1 is MNHNY and CDR2 SVGAGI (reference sequence). Written as DNA, the CDR3 is TGTGCCAGCACCCACCCGACTAGCGGGAGGGGGAGCATTCAGTACTTC. Protein sequence: CASTHPTSGRGSIQYF.

The chain couples TRBV6-1 to TRBJ2-3; TRBD1 might be the D (5 bases). The CDR3 sequence is 14 residues long. Trimming took 4 bases from V and 0 from J, leaving 8 bases between them. CDR1 and CDR2 (germline): MNHNS, SASEGT. CDR3 nucleotide sequence: TGTGCCAGCAGTGCGCACAGGAGCACAGATACGCAGTATTTT. It specifies CASSAHRSTDTQYF.

The gene calls are TRBV28 and TRBJ2-7, with a possible D match to TRBD1 (6 bases). This CDR3 has 13 amino acids. The germline gives CDR1 MDHEN, CDR2 SYDVKM. Trimming removed 6 bases from V and 2 bases from J, with 11 bases in between. The CDR3 region has the DNA TGTGCCAGCAGGACAGGAGCGACCTACGAGCAGTACTTC. This codes for CASRTGATYEQYF.

V usage is TRBV7-3 and J usage is TRBJ2-5; 7 nucleotides align to TRBD2. The CDR3 has 13 residues. The germline V gene has CDR1 SGHTA and CDR2 FQGTGA. The V segment lost 5 bases and the J segment 2 bases; nucleotides outside the gene matches: 2. CDR3 nucleotide sequence: TGTGCCAGCAGCCTCGGGGGGCAAGAGACCCAGTACTTC. Its translation is CASSLGGQETQYF.

This clone has more than one count but fewer than ten. The V call is TRBV27, the J call TRBJ2-7; tentative D call: TRBD2 (5 bases). CDR3 size: 16 residues. Germline assignment: CDR1 MNHEY and CDR2 SMNVEV (reference sequence). Trimming pared 1 base from V and 2 bases from J, leaving 15 bases between. For the CDR3, the DNA is TGTGCCAGCAGTTTATGGAGCGGAAGGCCCACCTACGAGCAGTACTTC. This codes for CASSLWSGRPTYEQYF.

There are a few counts of this clone. This rearrangement joins TRBV4-1 to TRBJ1-2, with a weak D call TRBD1 (5 bases). The germline V and J ends were trimmed by 0 bases and 4 bases, with 9 bases remaining between them. The CDR3 loop spans 14 amino acids. Germline lookup yields CDR1 MGHRA and CDR2 YSYEKL. The CDR3 reads CASSQEYQGYGYTF. For the CDR3, the DNA is TGCGCCAGCAGCCAAGAATATCAGGGCTATGGCTACACCTTC.

The chain recombines TRBV7-6 with TRBJ2-7; 8 bases map to TRBD1. J lost 3 bases, V lost 5 bases, and 6 bases had no gene match. The germline V gene encodes CDR1 SGHVS and CDR2 FNYEAQ. The CDR3 contains 14 residues. The CDR3 is CASSGQGRYYEQYF. CDR3 nucleotide sequence: TGTGCCAGCAGCGGACAGGGACGATACTACGAGCAGTACTTC.

The rearrangement links TRBV4-3 to TRBJ2-6; no firm D call. This CDR3 is built from 15 residues. Looked up from germline, CDR1 is LGHNA and CDR2 is YSLEER. Trimming pared 2 bases from V and 0 bases from J, leaving 5 bases between. This CDR3 reads CASSQTFSGANVLTF. The DNA for the CDR3 is TGCGCCAGCAGCCAAACCTTCTCTGGGGCCAACGTCCTGACTTTC.

Comments on this clone: Other DNA sequences from this sample encode an identical CDR3 as well. This chain joins TRBV20-1 and TRBJ2-7; no reliable D call. This CDR3 is built from 11 residues. Trimming removed 1 base at V and 3 bases at J, with 4 bases between. CDR1 DFQATT and CDR2 SNEGSKA come from the germline V gene (reference sequence). This CDR3 is CSARAGYEQYF. The CDR3 DNA sequence: TGCAGTGCTAGAGCCGGCTACGAGCAGTACTTC.

The chain links TRBV2 to TRBJ2-7; TRBD1 aligns across 8 bases. Germline V gives CDR1 SNHLY, CDR2 FYNNEI. This CDR3 region has 13 residues. J lost 1 base, V lost 6 bases, and 2 bases had no gene match. The CDR3 sequence: CASRRTGSYEQYF. The CDR3 region has the DNA TGTGCCAGCAGGCGGACAGGGTCCTACGAGCAGTACTTC.

The chain carries TRBV7-2 and TRBJ2-1; D unresolved. There are 16 residues in the CDR3. V lost 5 bases and J 1 base, leaving 15 bases between the germline ends. CDR1 is SGHTA and CDR2 is FQGNSA in the germline V gene. The CDR3 DNA follows: TGTGCCAGCAGCCACGCGTGGACGCCGTCCTACAATGAGCAGTTCTTC. The encoded protein is CASSHAWTPSYNEQFF.

The CDR3 here is CASSLSSVETQYF. The CDR3 DNA follows: TGTGCCAGCAGCTTATCTAGCGTAGAGACCCAGTACTTC. The gene calls are TRBV7-2 and TRBJ2-5, with a weak D call TRBD2 (6 bases). CDR3 length equals 13 residues. Trimming left V 2 bases short and J 4 bases short, with 8 bases between. CDR1 is SGHTA and CDR2 is FQGNSA in the germline V gene.

The chain uses TRBV5-1 and TRBJ2-1, with TRBD2 matching 14 bases. CDR1 is SGHRS, CDR2 YFSETQ, per germline. With 0 bases clipped from V and 0 bases from J, the junction kept 8 bases outside the gene matches. The CDR3 sequence is 20 residues long. This chain's CDR3 is CASSLEGLAGEIHSYNEQFF. The CDR3 DNA sequence: TGCGCCAGCAGCTTGGAGGGACTAGCGGGAGAGATTCACTCCTACAATGAGCAGTTCTTC.

V and J are TRBV28 and TRBJ1-2; tentative D call: TRBD1 (5 bases). Germline loops: CDR1 MDHEN, CDR2 SYDVKM. The CDR3 extends over 13 amino acids. V dropped 2 bases and J dropped 5 bases, with 9 bases sitting between them. The chain's CDR3 is CASSLQGVYGYTF. The CDR3 nucleotides read TGTGCCAGCAGTTTACAGGGTGTTTATGGCTACACCTTC.

The chain carries TRBV6-5 and TRBJ2-1; no definite D call. Germline values: CDR1 MNHEY, CDR2 SVGAGI. The CDR3 consists of 15 residues. Trimming left V 2 bases short and J 4 bases short, with 12 bases between. CDR3 nucleotide sequence: TGTGCCAGCAGTTACAGAATGGAGAGATACAATGAGCAGTTCTTC. Translation gives CASSYRMERYNEQFF.

This chain connects TRBV11-2 to TRBJ1-3; D is unclear. V was cut by 2 bases and J by 2 bases, with 16 bases left in between. The CDR3 totals 17 residues. The germline V gene has CDR1 SGHAT and CDR2 FQNNGV. CDR3 residues: CASSLTIRGLTGNTIYF. In nucleotides, the CDR3 is TGTGCCAGCAGCTTAACAATTCGCGGTCTCACTGGAAACACCATATATTTT.

The chain combines TRBV7-9 with TRBJ2-3; D is possibly TRBD2 (5 bases). The CDR3 loop spans 15 amino acids. V lost 2 bases, J lost 0 bases, and 9 bases lay in between. Per germline, CDR1 SEHNR and CDR2 FQNEAQ (reference sequence). CDR3 DNA sequence: TGTGCCAGCAGCTTATTCGGGGAGAGCACAGATACGCAGTATTTT. Translation gives CASSLFGESTDTQYF.

The sample holds one count of this clone. The chain links TRBV6-1 to TRBJ1-1; D uncertain. In germline, CDR1 is MNHNS, CDR2 SASEGT. The V and J ends lost 0 bases and 5 bases respectively, with 7 bases between them. The CDR3 is 13 amino acids. The CDR3 bases are TGTGCCAGCAGTGAAGCCCCCCGAACTGAAGCTTTCTTT. It encodes CASSEAPRTEAFF.

The rearrangement links TRBV5-6 to TRBJ2-1, with TRBD2 identical over 13 bases. CDR3 length: 15 residues. The V segment lost 4 bases and the J segment 7 bases; nucleotides outside the gene matches: 5. CDR1 SGHDT and CDR2 YYEEEE come from the germline V gene. CDR3 nucleotides: TGTGCCAGCAGCCTACCGGGACTAGCGGGAAATGAGCAGTTCTTC. Protein: CASSLPGLAGNEQFF.

This clone has just a few counts. J is TRBJ2-1 and V is TRBV7-8; the match to TRBD2 covers 11 bases. Germline V gives CDR1 SGHVS, CDR2 FQNEAQ. The CDR3 contains 15 residues. The V gene end was trimmed by 6 bases and the J gene end by 6 bases; junction bases not matched to a gene: 7. CDR3 in amino acids: CASRYSGRAVNEQFF. Here the CDR3 DNA reads TGTGCCAGCAGATATAGCGGGAGGGCTGTCAATGAGCAGTTCTTC.

A word on this clone: The CDR3 does not end in the conserved phenylalanine or tryptophan, so this is likely a read error. This sequence joins TRBV27 and TRBJ1-1; no definite D call. The germline V gene encodes CDR1 MNHEY and CDR2 SMNVEV (reference sequence). Trimming took off 2 bases at V and 4 bases at J, with 8 bases between the two ends. The CDR3 length is 13 residues. The CDR3 loop is CASSLDHRTEAFS. The DNA of the CDR3 is TGTGCCAGCAGTTTAGACCATCGCACTGAAGCTTTCTCT.

The chain employs TRBV30 and TRBJ2-7; D is unresolved. The CDR3 runs 11 residues. V was clipped by 7 bases and J by 4 bases, with 11 bases between them. Germline loops: CDR1 GTSNPN, CDR2 SVGIG (reference sequence). The CDR3 protein is CASQMGYEQYF. For the CDR3, the DNA is TGTGCCTCCCAAATGGGGTACGAGCAGTACTTC.

This clone was seen a single time. Other nucleotide sequences from this sample produce the same CDR3. The chain combines TRBV7-2 with TRBJ2-3, with unresolved D. V dropped 1 base and J dropped 5 bases, with 13 bases sitting between them. CDR1 and CDR2 (germline): SGHTA, FQGNSA. The CDR3 spans 15 residues. CDR3 in amino acids: CASSLGLQDGDTQYF. CDR3 DNA sequence: TGTGCCAGCAGCTTAGGGCTTCAGGACGGAGATACGCAGTATTTT.

The CDR3 protein is CASSAMGGANTGELFF. CDR3 sequence (DNA): TGTGCCAGCAGCGCAATGGGGGGCGCGAACACCGGGGAGCTGTTTTTT. This sequence joins TRBV11-3 and TRBJ2-2; D may be TRBD1 or TRBD2 (6 bases each). The CDR3 sequence is 16 residues long. Trimming left V 5 bases short and J 0 bases short, with 13 bases between. From germline, CDR1 is SGHNT and CDR2 YENEEA.

The rearrangement links TRBV4-3 to TRBJ1-5; tentatively, D is TRBD1 (5 bases). Germline CDR1 LGHNA, CDR2 YSLEER. The CDR3 sequence is 14 residues long. The V end lost 0 bases, the J end lost 7 bases, and 10 bases lay between the germline ends. The CDR3 spells CASSQEYRGQPQHF. The CDR3 region has the DNA TGCGCCAGCAGCCAAGAGTATAGGGGACAGCCCCAGCATTTT.